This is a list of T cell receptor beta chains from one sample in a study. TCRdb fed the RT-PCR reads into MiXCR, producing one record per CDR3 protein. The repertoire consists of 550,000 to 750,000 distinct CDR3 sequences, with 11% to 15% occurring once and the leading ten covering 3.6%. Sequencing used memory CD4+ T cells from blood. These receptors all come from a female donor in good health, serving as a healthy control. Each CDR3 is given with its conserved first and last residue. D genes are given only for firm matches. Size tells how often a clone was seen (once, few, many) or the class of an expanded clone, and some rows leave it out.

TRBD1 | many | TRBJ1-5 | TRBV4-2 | CASSQVTGGSKRNQPQHF | TGTGCCAGCAGCCAAGTTACAGGGGGATCGAAGCGCAATCAGCCCCAGCATTTT
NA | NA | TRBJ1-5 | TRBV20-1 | CSARRGPWSNQPQHF | TGCAGTGCTAGGCGTGGCCCTTGGAGCAATCAGCCCCAGCATTTT
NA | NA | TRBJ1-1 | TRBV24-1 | CATSDPAGGNTEAFF | TGTGCCACCAGTGATCCTGCGGGCGGAAACACTGAAGCTTTCTTT
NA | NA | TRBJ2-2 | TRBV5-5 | CASSLSGTFNTGELFF | TGTGCCAGCAGCTTGTCCGGGACATTTAACACCGGGGAGCTGTTTTTT
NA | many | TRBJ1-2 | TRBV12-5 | CASGWDDSPSGYTF | TGTGCTAGTGGTTGGGATGACAGTCCTAGTGGCTACACCTTC
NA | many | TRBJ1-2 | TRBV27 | CASGDFYGYTF | TGTGCCAGCGGGGACTTCTATGGCTACACCTTC
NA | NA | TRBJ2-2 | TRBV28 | CATRMSVNTGELFF | TGTGCCACCCGGATGAGTGTGAACACCGGGGAGCTGTTTTTT
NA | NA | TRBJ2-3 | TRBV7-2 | CASSSWVVSTDTQYF | TGTGCCAGCAGCTCTTGGGTGGTGTCCACAGATACGCAGTATTTT
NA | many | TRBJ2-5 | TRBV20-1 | CSARGLDLYQETQYF | TGCAGTGCTAGAGGACTAGACCTGTACCAAGAGACCCAGTACTTC
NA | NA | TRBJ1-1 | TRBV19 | CASSINGGDEAFF | TGTGCCAGTAGTATTAACGGGGGTGATGAAGCTTTCTTT
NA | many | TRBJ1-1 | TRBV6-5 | CASSYDRRNTEAFF | TGTGCCAGCAGTTACGACAGAAGGAACACTGAAGCTTTCTTT
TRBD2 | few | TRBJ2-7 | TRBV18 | CASSPTSGRYYEQYF | TGTGCCAGCTCACCAACTAGCGGGAGGTACTACGAGCAGTACTTC
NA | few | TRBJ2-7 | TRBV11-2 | CASSLPPGNSYEQYF | TGTGCCAGCAGCTTACCCCCCGGGAACTCCTACGAGCAGTACTTC
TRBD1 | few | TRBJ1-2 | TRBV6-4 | CASRLTGRDRGAGYTF | TGTGCCAGCAGATTGACGGGGCGGGACAGGGGCGCTGGCTACACCTTC
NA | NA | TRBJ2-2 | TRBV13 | CASSSWLREAGELFF | TGTGCCAGCAGCTCCTGGCTGAGGGAAGCCGGGGAGCTGTTTTTT
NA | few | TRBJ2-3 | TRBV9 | CASSVDSGEDTQYF | TGTGCCAGCAGCGTAGATTCTGGGGAGGATACGCAGTATTTT
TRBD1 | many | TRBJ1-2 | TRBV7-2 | CASSLAGGENYGYTF | TGTGCCAGCAGCTTAGCAGGGGGCGAAAACTATGGCTACACCTTC
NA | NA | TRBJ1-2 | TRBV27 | CAPIAGADSNYGYTF | TGTGCCCCGATAGCAGGAGCAGATTCTAACTATGGCTACACCTTC
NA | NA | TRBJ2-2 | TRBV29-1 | CSVEDLSRVGTGELFF | TGCAGCGTTGAAGATCTTTCCAGGGTCGGGACCGGGGAGCTGTTTTTT
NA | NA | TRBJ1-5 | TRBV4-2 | CASSQDLGQGRQPQHF | TGTGCCAGCAGCCAAGATCTGGGCCAGGGAAGGCAGCCCCAGCATTTT
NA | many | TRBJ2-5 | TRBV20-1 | CSAGVLGETQYF | TGCAGTGCTGGAGTACTAGGGGAGACCCAGTACTTC
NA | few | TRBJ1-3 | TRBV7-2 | CASSLLQGFSGNTIYF | TGTGCCAGCAGCTTACTCCAGGGATTCTCTGGAAACACCATATATTTT
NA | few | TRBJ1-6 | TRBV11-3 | CASSLSASRVVSPLHF | TGTGCCAGCAGCCTTAGTGCTTCTAGGGTCGTTTCACCCCTCCACTTT
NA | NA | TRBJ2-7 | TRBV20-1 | CSATDPAGSSYEQYF | TGCAGTGCTACCGACCCTGCCGGGAGCTCCTACGAGCAGTACTTC
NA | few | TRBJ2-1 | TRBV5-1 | CASSLDANEQFF | TGCGCCAGCAGCTTGGATGCAAATGAGCAGTTCTTC
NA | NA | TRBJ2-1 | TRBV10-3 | CAISAPPRRGSNEQFF | TGTGCCATCAGCGCCCCCCCCCGCAGGGGTAGTAATGAGCAGTTCTTC
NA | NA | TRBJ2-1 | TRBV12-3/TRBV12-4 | CASTPGASYNEQFF | TGTGCCAGCACCCCCGGGGCCTCCTACAATGAGCAGTTCTTC
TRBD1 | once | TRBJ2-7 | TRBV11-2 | CASSRQGNEQYF | TGTGCCAGCAGCCGACAGGGTAACGAGCAGTACTTC
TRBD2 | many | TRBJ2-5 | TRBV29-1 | CSGTSGSGWETQYF | TGCAGCGGGACTAGCGGGAGTGGTTGGGAGACCCAGTACTTC
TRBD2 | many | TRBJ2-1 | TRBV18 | CASSGTSHNEQFF | TGTGCCAGCTCCGGGACTAGTCACAATGAGCAGTTCTTC
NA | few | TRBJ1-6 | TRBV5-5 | CASSLAAGNSYNSPLHF | TGTGCCAGCAGCTTGGCCGCGGGGAACTCCTATAATTCACCCCTCCACTTT
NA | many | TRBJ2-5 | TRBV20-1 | CSAVDYTPGVETQYF | TGCAGTGCCGTCGACTACACTCCCGGGGTAGAGACCCAGTACTTC
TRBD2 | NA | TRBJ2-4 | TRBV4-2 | CASSQDGPSGLAKNIQYF | TGTGCCAGCAGCCAAGATGGCCCTAGCGGACTAGCCAAAAACATTCAGTACTTC
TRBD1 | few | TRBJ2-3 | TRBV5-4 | CASSTTGGRSADTQYF | TGTGCCAGCAGCACGACAGGGGGCAGATCTGCAGATACGCAGTATTTT
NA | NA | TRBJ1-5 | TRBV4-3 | CASSQDIGAGQPQHF | TGCGCCAGCAGCCAAGATATAGGGGCGGGTCAGCCCCAGCATTTT
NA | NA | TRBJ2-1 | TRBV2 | CATAPVSLRNNEQFF | TGTGCCACAGCGCCCGTGAGTCTTAGGAACAATGAGCAGTTCTTC
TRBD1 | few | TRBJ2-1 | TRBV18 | CASSPTPGQGGNEQFF | TGTGCCAGCTCACCTACCCCGGGACAGGGAGGGAATGAGCAGTTCTTC
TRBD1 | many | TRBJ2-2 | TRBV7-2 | CASSFGQGTGELFF | TGTGCCAGCAGCTTCGGACAGGGGACCGGGGAGCTGTTTTTT
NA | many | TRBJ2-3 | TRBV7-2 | CASSPRAGLSTDTQYF | TGTGCCAGCAGCCCGAGGGCAGGGCTTAGCACAGATACGCAGTATTTT
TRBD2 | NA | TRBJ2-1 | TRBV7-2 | CASSASGTSGNNEQFF | TGTGCCAGCAGCGCCTCCGGGACTAGCGGAAACAATGAGCAGTTCTTC
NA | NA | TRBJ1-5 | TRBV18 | CASSQRGDSNQPQHF | TGTGCCAGCTCACAGAGAGGGGATAGCAATCAGCCCCAGCATTTT
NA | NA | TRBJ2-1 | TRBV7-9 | CASSHRVSGNEQFF | TGTGCCAGCAGCCACAGGGTTTCGGGCAATGAGCAGTTCTTC
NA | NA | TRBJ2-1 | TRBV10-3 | CAISGTLGLAHNEQFF | TGTGCCATCAGTGGGACTTTGGGGCTAGCGCACAATGAGCAGTTCTTC
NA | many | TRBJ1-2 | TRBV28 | CASSTTGTYGYTF | TGTGCCAGCAGTACCACAGGGACCTATGGCTACACCTTC
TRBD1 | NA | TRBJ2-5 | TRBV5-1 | CASGTGGAGETQYF | TGCGCGAGCGGAACAGGGGGCGCGGGGGAGACCCAGTACTTC
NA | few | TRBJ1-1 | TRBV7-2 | CASSPVISGTEAFF | TGTGCCAGCAGCCCTGTTATTTCGGGGACTGAAGCTTTCTTT
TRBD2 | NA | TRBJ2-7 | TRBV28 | CASRRDSAGTSDYEQYF | TGTGCCTCTCGGCGGGACAGCGCCGGGACTAGCGATTACGAGCAGTACTTC
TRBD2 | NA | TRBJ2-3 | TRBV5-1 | CASSSLGGRADTQYF | TGCGCCAGCAGCTCCCTGGGGGGGAGGGCAGATACGCAGTATTTT
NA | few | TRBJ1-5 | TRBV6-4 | CASSVGRGSPYNQPQHF | TGTGCCAGCAGTGTTGGCAGGGGATCCCCCTACAATCAGCCCCAGCATTTT
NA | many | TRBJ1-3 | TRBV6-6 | CASRHGEAGNTIYF | TGTGCCAGCCGTCACGGGGAAGCTGGAAACACCATATATTTT
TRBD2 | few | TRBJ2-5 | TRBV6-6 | CASSYSGVGEETQYF | TGTGCCAGCAGTTATAGCGGGGTGGGGGAAGAGACCCAGTACTTC
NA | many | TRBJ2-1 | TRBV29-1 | CSVEDPTPSSYNEQFF | TGCAGCGTTGAAGATCCCACACCGAGCTCCTACAATGAGCAGTTCTTC
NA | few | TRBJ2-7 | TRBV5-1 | CASSHGGETYEQYF | TGCGCCAGCAGCCATGGGGGAGAGACCTACGAGCAGTACTTC
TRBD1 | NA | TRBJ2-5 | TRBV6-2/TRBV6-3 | CASSTRDRVWETQYF | TGTGCCAGCAGTACCCGGGACAGGGTATGGGAGACCCAGTACTTC
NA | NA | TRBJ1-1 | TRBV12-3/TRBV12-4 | CASSTTGLMNTEAFF | TGTGCCAGTAGTACAACAGGGCTCATGAACACTGAAGCTTTCTTT
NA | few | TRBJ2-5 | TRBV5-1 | CASSLAGEVGSQYF | TGCGCCAGCAGCTTGGCGGGAGAAGTGGGGTCCCAGTACTTC
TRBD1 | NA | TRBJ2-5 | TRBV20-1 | CSVGQGFRKTQYF | TGCAGTGTTGGACAGGGGTTTAGAAAGACCCAGTACTTC
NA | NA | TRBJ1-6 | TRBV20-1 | CSAKTGTTYNSPLHF | TGCAGTGCTAAAACAGGGACGACCTATAATTCACCCCTCCACTTT
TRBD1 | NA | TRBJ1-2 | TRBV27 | CASSSPGTGVYGYTF | TGTGCCAGCAGTTCACCAGGAACAGGGGTATATGGCTACACCTTC
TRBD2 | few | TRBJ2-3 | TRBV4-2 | CASSQDRTSGRDTQYF | TGTGCCAGCAGCCAAGATAGGACTAGCGGGAGAGATACGCAGTATTTT